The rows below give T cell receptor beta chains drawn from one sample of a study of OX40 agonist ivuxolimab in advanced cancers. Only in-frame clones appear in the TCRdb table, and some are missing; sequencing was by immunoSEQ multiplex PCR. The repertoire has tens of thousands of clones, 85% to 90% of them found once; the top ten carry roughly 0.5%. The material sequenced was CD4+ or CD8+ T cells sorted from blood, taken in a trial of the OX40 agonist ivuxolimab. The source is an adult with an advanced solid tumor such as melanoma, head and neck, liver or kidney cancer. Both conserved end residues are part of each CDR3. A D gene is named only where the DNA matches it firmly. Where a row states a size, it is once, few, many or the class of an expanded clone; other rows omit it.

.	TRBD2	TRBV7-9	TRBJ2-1	CASSIAGGSYNEQFF	TGTGCCAGCAGCATAGCGGGAGGCTCCTACAATGAGCAGTTCTTC
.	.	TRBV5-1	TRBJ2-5	CASSLEGIKGQETQYF	TGCGCCAGCAGCTTAGAGGGCATCAAGGGACAAGAGACCCAGTACTTC
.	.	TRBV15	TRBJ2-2	CATSRRGAAIDTGELFF	TGTGCCACCAGCAGACGCGGGGCTGCAATAGATACCGGGGAGCTGTTTTTT
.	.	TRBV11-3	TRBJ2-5	CASSLFETQYF	TGTGCCAGCAGCTTATTTGAGACCCAGTACTTC
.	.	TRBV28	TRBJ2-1	CASSLNLNEQFF	TGTGCCAGCAGTTTAAACCTCAATGAGCAGTTCTTC
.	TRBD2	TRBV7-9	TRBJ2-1	CASRSGTSGSWEQFF	TGTGCCAGCAGGTCCGGGACTAGCGGGAGTTGGGAGCAGTTCTTC
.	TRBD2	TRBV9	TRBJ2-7	CASSVEVTAGVEEDEQYF	TGTGCCAGCAGCGTAGAGGTAACGGCGGGAGTAGAAGAGGACGAGCAGTACTTC
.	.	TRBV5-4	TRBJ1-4	CASSQADIQGTEGEKLFF	TGTGCCAGCAGCCAGGCCGACATACAGGGAACCGAGGGGGAAAAACTGTTTTTT
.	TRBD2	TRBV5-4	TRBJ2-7	CASSRTHMGGEQYF	TGTGCCAGCAGCCGTACCCACATGGGGGGGGAGCAGTACTTC
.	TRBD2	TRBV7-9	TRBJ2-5	CASSRGLAGGGVETQYF	TGTGCCAGCAGCCGCGGACTAGCGGGAGGAGGTGTAGAGACCCAGTACTTC
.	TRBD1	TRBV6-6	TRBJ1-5	CASSSNRGRSNQPQHF	TGTGCCAGCAGTTCAAACAGGGGGCGAAGCAATCAGCCCCAGCATTTT
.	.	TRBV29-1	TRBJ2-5	CSVEDPRQETQYF	TGCAGCGTTGAAGATCCCAGGCAAGAGACCCAGTACTTC
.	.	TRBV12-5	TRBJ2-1	CASGRGTGAWNEQFF	TGTGCTAGTGGTCGGGGGACGGGAGCATGGAATGAGCAGTTCTTC
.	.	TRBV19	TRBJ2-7	CASSDRAAYEQYF	TGTGCCAGTTCCGACAGAGCCGCCTACGAGCAGTACTTC
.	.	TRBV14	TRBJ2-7	CASSQDTVLRPYEQYF	TGTGCCAGCAGCCAAGATACAGTCCTAAGACCCTACGAGCAGTACTTC
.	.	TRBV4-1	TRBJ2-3	CASSQGSGPNTQYF	TGCGCCAGCAGCCAGGGTTCGGGACCGAATACGCAGTATTTT
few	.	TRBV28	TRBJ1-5	CATREGYQPQHF	TGTGCCACCAGGGAAGGGTATCAGCCCCAGCATTTT
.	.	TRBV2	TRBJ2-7	CASSVDSEYEQYF	TGTGCCAGCAGTGTCGACAGCGAGTACGAGCAGTACTTC
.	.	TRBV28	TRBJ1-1	CASSPQDTEAFF	TGTGCCAGCAGTCCCCAGGACACTGAAGCTTTCTTT
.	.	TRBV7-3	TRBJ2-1	CASSLEGNEQFF	TGTGCCAGCAGCTTAGAAGGTAATGAGCAGTTCTTC
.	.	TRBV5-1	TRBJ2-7	CASSFSEQYF	TGCGCCAGCAGCTTTAGCGAGCAGTACTTC
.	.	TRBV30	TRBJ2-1	CAWSVHGSANEQFF	TGTGCCTGGAGTGTACACGGGAGTGCCAATGAGCAGTTCTTC
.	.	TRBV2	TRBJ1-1	CASSDGVLNTEAFF	TGTGCCAGCAGTGATGGGGTTTTGAACACTGAAGCTTTCTTT
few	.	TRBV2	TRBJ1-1	CASREGMRDTEAFF	TGTGCCAGCAGGGAGGGGATGCGGGACACTGAAGCTTTCTTT